The 9 T cell receptor beta chains below all came from one sample that was sequenced in a study of human T cells and chemical hapten exposure (dated by TCRdb to 2020 to 2023). Unfractionated whole blood was collected in Tempus Blood RNA tubes, and total RNA was extracted from that blood. The library was built by means of 5' RACE. These reads were obtained on an Illumina MiSeq. TCRdb handled the public reads itself, with Q25 trimming in fastp and clone calling in MiXCR, and kept productive beta chains. Merged by CDR3 protein, the rows form single entries marked with the most common genes and DNA. The sample table contains 95,000 to 120,000 distinct CDR3 sequences; only one count was recorded for approximately 20% of them. The leading ten clones occupy approximately 3% of the sample. The receptors were sampled from a human donor in good health.

This clonotype was found once. J is TRBJ2-1 and V is TRBV24-1, with 16 bases identical to TRBD2. V dropped 4 bases and J dropped 8; count of bases not matched to a gene: 4. Germline loops: CDR1 KGHDR, CDR2 SFDVKD. The CDR3 has 16 amino acids. This CDR3 reads CATSEGLAGGKDEQFF. Written as DNA, the CDR3 is TGTGCCACCAGTGAGGGACTAGCGGGAGGGAAAGATGAGCAGTTCTTC.

This clonotype was seen only once. The V call is TRBV30, the J call TRBJ2-1, with 11 bases that match TRBD2. Germline CDR1 is GTSNPN and CDR2 is SVGIG (reference sequence). This CDR3 comprises 14 residues. With V trimmed by 1 base and J by 7 bases, 3 bases remained unmatched. This CDR3 reads CAWSGSGRANEQFF. CDR3 DNA: TGTGCCTGGAGTGGTAGCGGGAGGGCGAATGAGCAGTTCTTC.

A few counts support this clonotype. The chain has TRBV4-2 and TRBJ2-1, with a weak D call TRBD2 (5 bases). The CDR3 runs to 13 residues. Trimming shortened V by 4 bases and J by 5 bases, and 9 bases separated the two germline ends. The germline CDR1 and CDR2 sequences are LGHNA and YNFKEQ. The CDR3 region has the DNA TGTGCCAGCAGCCCCAACGGGGACAATGAGCAGTTCTTC. The encoded protein is CASSPNGDNEQFF.

The V and J genes are TRBV18 and TRBJ1-1, with D hard to call. CDR1 and CDR2 from the germline V gene are KGHSH and LQKENI. The CDR3 is 14 residues long. Trimming shortened V by 3 bases and J by 1 base, and 9 bases separated the two germline ends. CDR3 loop: CASSPMSQNTEAFF. CDR3 in DNA: TGTGCCAGCTCACCGATGAGCCAGAACACTGAAGCTTTCTTT.

This clonotype has more than one count but fewer than ten. This chain uses TRBV11-1 with TRBJ2-5; D gene unclear. CDR3 length: 15 amino acids. Germline V gene sequence: CDR1 SGHAT, CDR2 FQDESV (reference sequence). The ends were cut back, 5 bases at V and 1 base at J, with 14 bases in the middle. The CDR3 sequence: CASSPGPVLQETQYF. The CDR3 coding sequence is TGTGCCAGCAGCCCTGGGCCTGTACTCCAAGAGACCCAGTACTTC.

This clonotype showed up just a few times. The rearrangement links TRBV5-1 to TRBJ2-5, with TRBD1 as a possible D gene (6 bases). CDR1 is SGHRS, CDR2 YFSETQ, per germline. V was shortened by 0 bases and J by 1 base, with 7 bases between the two germline ends. The CDR3 extends over 14 amino acids. CDR3 sequence: CASSLGGGQETQYF. CDR3 coding DNA: TGCGCCAGCAGCTTGGGAGGGGGCCAAGAGACCCAGTACTTC.

J is TRBJ2-2 and V is TRBV2, with a weak D call TRBD2 (5 bases). The CDR3 extends over 14 amino acids. V was shortened by 9 bases and J by 1 base, with 12 bases between the two germline ends. From germline, CDR1 is SNHLY and CDR2 FYNNEI. The CDR3 sequence is CASTRELNTGELFF. CDR3 nucleotide sequence: TGTGCCAGTACCCGGGAATTGAACACCGGGGAGCTGTTTTTT.

This clonotype has only a few counts. This chain connects TRBV30 to TRBJ1-1, with no clear D. Trimming left V 4 bases short and J 4 bases short, with 13 bases between. The CDR3 spans 13 residues. The germline V gene encodes CDR1 GTSNPN and CDR2 SVGIG (reference sequence). DNA for the CDR3: TGTGCCTGGATCCCCCGCCGGGGCACTGAAGCTTTCTTT. Translated, it gives CAWIPRRGTEAFF.

V and J are TRBV2 and TRBJ2-1, with TRBD2 matching 9 bases. This CDR3 is 16 amino acids long. From germline, CDR1 is SNHLY and CDR2 FYNNEI. J gave up 0 bases and V 1 base, and 1 base lay outside the gene matches. Here the CDR3 DNA reads TGTGCCAGCAGTGAAGGTAGCGGGGGCTCCTACAATGAGCAGTTCTTC. Its protein is CASSEGSGGSYNEQFF.